Listed here are 28 T cell receptor beta chains from one sample, sequenced in a study of beta chain features in type 1 diabetes. General study results and limits: Shortening that was moderate but significant affected the TCRB CDR3s of Type 1 diabetes patients in all four CD4+ subsets.

Every isolated RNA sample was fully reverse transcribed, so sequencing captured expressed TCRB transcripts. Here immunoSEQ multiplex PCR was the method, and the copy in TCRdb shows in-frame clones only, minus some. The data hold hundreds of thousands of clones, with about 15% observed a single time. What these receptors recognize is not known. Input material: naive CD4+ T cells from blood. The receptor set was obtained from a man younger than 35 with type 1 diabetes.

The chain uses TRBV28 and TRBJ2-7; 7 bases map to TRBD2. From germline, CDR1 is MDHEN and CDR2 SYDVKM. This CDR3 contains 12 residues. The V segment lost 3 bases and the J segment 4 bases; nucleotides outside the gene matches: 0. CDR3 coding DNA: TGTGCCAGCAGTTTTAGCGGGTACGAGCAGTACTTC. Amino acids: CASSFSGYEQYF.

This chain links TRBV7-2 with TRBJ2-3; no firm D call. With 1 base removed from V and 9 bases from J, the gap between germline ends came to 8 bases. Per germline, CDR1 SGHTA and CDR2 FQGNSA. The CDR3 spans 12 residues. CDR3 loop: CASSLGARTQYF. The DNA for the CDR3 is TGTGCCAGCAGCTTAGGAGCTAGAACGCAGTATTTT.

This clone was seen more than once but under ten times. The rearrangement uses TRBV4-2 and TRBJ2-7; D may be TRBD2 (5 bases). The CDR3 is made up of 15 amino acids. The germline V and J ends were trimmed by 2 bases and 0 bases, with 11 bases remaining between them. Germline lookup yields CDR1 LGHNA and CDR2 YNFKEQ. CDR3: CASSQNSVNSYEQYF. The CDR3 coding sequence is TGTGCCAGCAGCCAAAATAGCGTTAACTCCTACGAGCAGTACTTC.

This chain links TRBV6-5 with TRBJ2-1; TRBD2 is a possible D gene (5 bases). Germline V lookup: CDR1 MNHEY, CDR2 SVGAGI. The CDR3 spans 15 residues. V lost 0 bases and J 9 bases, leaving 15 bases between the germline ends. CDR3 protein: CASSYSRKGVGEQFF. The CDR3 nucleotides read TGTGCCAGCAGTTACTCAAGGAAGGGAGTCGGTGAGCAGTTCTTC.

The chain links TRBV5-1 to TRBJ2-5, with TRBD2 as a possible D gene (6 bases). The V gene's germline CDR1 is SGHRS and CDR2 YFSETQ. V was shortened by 0 bases and J by 5 bases, with 20 bases between the two germline ends. This CDR3 contains 17 residues. DNA for the CDR3: TGCGCCAGCAGCTTGGCCCACCAAGCGGACTATTTGGAGACCCAGTACTTC. This gives the protein CASSLAHQADYLETQYF.

Only a few counts were recorded for this clone. The chain is built from TRBV2 and TRBJ2-7; 11 positions match TRBD1. Germline CDR1 is SNHLY and CDR2 is FYNNEI. The J segment lost 5 bases and the V segment lost 4 bases, leaving 7 bases of the junction unmatched. This CDR3 is built from 15 residues. CDR3 sequence (DNA): TGTGCCAGCAGTGCCTTGGGGACAGGGGGACACGAGCAGTACTTC. This codes for CASSALGTGGHEQYF.

This clone was seen a handful of times. This rearrangement joins TRBV19 to TRBJ2-7; a possible D gene is TRBD2 (5 bases). Trimming cost V 9 bases and J 2 bases, with 14 bases left between them. CDR1 and CDR2 (germline): LNHDA, SQIVND (reference sequence). CDR3 length equals 13 residues. CDR3 DNA sequence: TGTGCCAGCGCGGGTAGGCCCGCCTACGAGCAGTACTTC. It encodes CASAGRPAYEQYF. The full variable domain, its missing parts supplied by reference TRBV19 and TRBJ2-7, is DGGITQSPKYLFRKEGQNVTLSCEQNLNHDAMYWYRQDPGQGLRLIYYSQIVNDFQKGDIAEGYSVSREKKESFPLTVTSAQKNPTAFYLCASAGRPAYEQYFGPGTRLTVT.

The chain is built from TRBV30 and TRBJ2-1; TRBD2 matches at 7 bases. Germline CDR1 and CDR2: GTSNPN and SVGIG (reference sequence). The length of the CDR3 is 14 residues. V shed 0 bases, J shed 7 bases, and the junction held 6 bases outside the gene matches. As DNA, the CDR3 is TGTGCCTGGAGTGTACTAGCGTCAGGGAATGAGCAGTTCTTC. Translated: CAWSVLASGNEQFF.

This clone was recorded a few times. V and J are TRBV30 and TRBJ2-7; possibly TRBD2 for D (6 bases). The CDR3 has 14 residues. Deletions cut 4 bases from V and 5 bases from J, with 18 bases between. CDR1 and CDR2 from the germline V gene are GTSNPN and SVGIG (reference sequence). The CDR3 reads CAWILEGSGDEQYF. The CDR3 DNA reads as TGTGCCTGGATTCTGGAGGGGTCGGGGGACGAGCAGTACTTC.

This clone occurred a few times. The rearrangement uses TRBV7-8 and TRBJ2-3, with D maybe TRBD2 (6 bases). Germline V gene data show CDR1 as SGHVS and CDR2 as FQNEAQ. V lost 2 bases to trimming and J lost 1 base, with 10 bases between them. The CDR3 has 15 amino acids. The CDR3 spells CASSLRELRTDTQYF. The CDR3 DNA reads TGTGCCAGCAGCTTACGGGAGCTACGCACAGATACGCAGTATTTT.

The rearrangement links TRBV30 to TRBJ2-7; 10 bases are a match to TRBD2. The CDR3 runs to 13 residues. With V trimmed by 3 bases and J by 12 bases, 11 bases remained unmatched. The germline gives CDR1 GTSNPN, CDR2 SVGIG (reference sequence). The CDR3 region has the DNA TGTGCCTGGAGGAAGCGGGAGGGCCATATTACGTACTTC. This translates into CAWRKREGHITYF.

In this sample, this clone turned up a few times. The V and J genes are TRBV7-8 and TRBJ2-7; 7 nucleotides match TRBD1. Trimming at V came to 1 base and at J to 1 base, leaving 7 bases not matched to a gene. Germline V gives CDR1 SGHVS, CDR2 FQNEAQ. The CDR3 has 16 amino acids. CDR3 in amino acids: CASSLGNRGWSYEQYF. The CDR3 nucleotides are TGTGCCAGCAGCTTAGGGAACAGGGGTTGGTCCTACGAGCAGTACTTC.

The chain links TRBV5-4 to TRBJ1-1; D unclear. The CDR3 has 14 residues. Germline CDR1 reads SGHNT; CDR2 reads YYREEE (reference sequence). Trimming left V 0 bases short and J 0 bases short, with 6 bases between. The CDR3: CASSLVGLNTEAFF. CDR3 coding DNA: TGTGCCAGCAGCTTGGTGGGCCTGAACACTGAAGCTTTCTTT.

V usage is TRBV27 and J usage is TRBJ2-5; TRBD1 agrees at 9 bases. J gave up 5 bases and V 6 bases, and 13 bases lay outside the gene matches. Germline CDR1 and CDR2: MNHEY and SMNVEV (reference sequence). This CDR3 has 16 amino acids. The CDR3 protein is CASRKQGADAIETQYF. As DNA, the CDR3 is TGTGCCAGCAGGAAACAGGGGGCGGACGCAATTGAGACCCAGTACTTC.

This chain uses TRBV28 with TRBJ2-5, with 7 bases lining up with TRBD2. CDR1 is MDHEN, CDR2 SYDVKM, per germline. This CDR3 spans 15 amino acids. Unmatched junction bases numbered 11, after V lost 8 bases and J lost 2 bases. The CDR3 DNA is TGTGCCAGCTGCCTTGGGGGTAGCGGGCAAGAGACCCAGTACTTC. Residues: CASCLGGSGQETQYF.

This sequence joins TRBV19 and TRBJ2-5; maybe TRBD2 (6 bases). V was clipped by 1 base and J by 4 bases, with 13 bases between them. The CDR3 is made up of 15 amino acids. Germline CDR1 is LNHDA and CDR2 is SQIVND (reference sequence). The CDR3 bases are TGTGCCAGTAGTATAGGGACTACGTCAAGAGAGACCCAGTACTTC. Translated: CASSIGTTSRETQYF.

The chain couples TRBV30 to TRBJ1-2, with D maybe TRBD1 (6 bases). The V end was cut by 0 bases, the J end by 7 bases, with 12 bases between. Germline lookup yields CDR1 GTSNPN and CDR2 SVGIG (reference sequence). The CDR3 spans 13 residues. In nucleotides, the CDR3 is TGTGCCTGGAGTGTACAGACAGGTCTTGGCTACACCTTC. The encoded protein is CAWSVQTGLGYTF.

Notes on this clone: The same CDR3 is also encoded by other DNA sequences in this sample. The gene calls are TRBV6-6 and TRBJ1-5; D gene uncertain. V was shortened by 4 bases and J by 3 bases, with 4 bases between the two germline ends. The CDR3 runs to 12 residues. The germline V gene encodes CDR1 MNHNY and CDR2 SVGAGI (reference sequence). The DNA of the CDR3 is TGTGCCAGCAGTTCAAACAATCAGCCCCAGCATTTT. This gives the protein CASSSNNQPQHF.

This clone was counted only a few times. V and J are TRBV19 and TRBJ2-7; TRBD1 agrees at 9 bases. Germline lookup yields CDR1 LNHDA and CDR2 SQIVND (reference sequence). This CDR3 contains 15 residues. The trim removed 6 bases at V and 5 bases at J, leaving 11 bases unmatched. The CDR3 reads CASRPSRDRAHEQYF. CDR3 nucleotide sequence: TGTGCCAGTAGACCAAGCCGGGACAGGGCCCACGAGCAGTACTTC.

The chain combines TRBV7-2 with TRBJ2-5; D is possibly TRBD1 (6 bases). The assigned J gene may be wrong: the sequence end matches TRBJ2-7 better. The CDR3 consists of 17 residues. Germline-derived CDR1 and CDR2 are SGHTA and FQGNSA. The CDR3 region is CASSLPLAGVLSYEQYF. The CDR3 DNA reads as TGTGCCAGCAGCTTACCTTTAGCAGGGGTCCTCTCCTACGAGCAGTACTTC.

This clone was detected a few times. J is TRBJ2-7 and V is TRBV30, with D perhaps TRBD1 (6 bases). The V gene lost 3 bases and the J gene lost 0 bases, with 9 bases spanning the gap. The germline gives CDR1 GTSNPN, CDR2 SVGIG (reference sequence). The CDR3 contains 13 residues. The CDR3 loop is CAWRHRASYEQYF. CDR3 DNA sequence: TGTGCCTGGAGACACAGGGCCTCCTACGAGCAGTACTTC. The full variable domain, completed using reference TRBV30 and TRBJ2-7, is SQTIHQWPATLVQPVGSPLSLECTVEGTSNPNLYWYRQAAGRGLQLLFYSVGIGQISSEVPQNLSASRPQDRQFILSSKKLLLSDSGFYLCAWRHRASYEQYFGPGTRLTVT.

This clone was observed a few times. This rearrangement joins TRBV28 to TRBJ1-1; D is unclear. Looked up from germline, CDR1 is MDHEN and CDR2 is SYDVKM. CDR3 length: 15 residues. Trimming cost V 5 bases and J 3 bases, with 16 bases left between them. The CDR3 here is CASSTRRTGYTEAFF. DNA for the CDR3: TGTGCCAGCAGTACCCGGAGGACGGGGTACACTGAAGCTTTCTTT.

This clone has just a few counts. V and J are TRBV29-1 and TRBJ2-1; D is ambiguous. Germline loops: CDR1 SQVTM, CDR2 ANQGSEA. This CDR3 spans 13 amino acids. Trimming cost V 7 bases and J 7 bases, with 17 bases left between them. The DNA of the CDR3 is TGCAGCGCTACCTCGGGTAGTTTAAATGAGCAGTTCTTC. As protein: CSATSGSLNEQFF.

This clone was found a few times. In DNA form, the CDR3 reads TGTGCCAGCAGCAGTTGGACAGGGGGAACTAGCGGCCCCTACGAGCAGTACTTC. It translates to CASSSWTGGTSGPYEQYF. The chain employs TRBV21-1 and TRBJ2-7; the table's D call, TRBD1, has no DNA check behind it. TRBV21-1 has pseudogene status. The CDR3 is 18 amino acids.

This clone came up a few times. This chain uses TRBV7-2 with TRBJ2-1, with D hard to call. The V end was cut by 1 base, the J end by 9 bases, with 16 bases between. In germline, CDR1 is SGHTA, CDR2 FQGNSA. The CDR3 contains 15 residues. CDR3 coding DNA: TGTGCCAGCAGCTTAGTCCAGCGTAGTCGCGGTGAGCAGTTCTTC. It encodes CASSLVQRSRGEQFF.

In its sample, this clone was seen a few times. The chain recombines TRBV19 with TRBJ1-2; 8 bases agree with TRBD1. The CDR3 covers 16 residues. Germline loops: CDR1 LNHDA, CDR2 SQIVND (reference sequence). Trimming removed 6 bases from V and 3 bases from J; junction bases left unmatched: 12. In DNA form, the CDR3 reads TGTGCCAGTAGCCCCCACCGGACAGGGAGTGACTATGGCTACACCTTC. Protein: CASSPHRTGSDYGYTF.

This clone appeared a few times. The rearrangement links TRBV6-6 to TRBJ2-1, with a weak D call TRBD2 (5 bases). CDR3 length equals 13 residues. V dropped 4 bases and J dropped 10 bases, with 14 bases sitting between them. Germline V CDR1 and CDR2: MNHNY, SVGAGI (reference sequence). The CDR3 sequence is CASSSLGRGEQFF. CDR3 DNA: TGTGCCAGCAGTTCCCTAGGGCGCGGGGAGCAGTTCTTC.

This clone has just a few counts. CDR3 amino acids: CASGGNSGGKQFF. Here the CDR3 DNA reads TGTGCCAGCGGGGGTAATAGCGGGGGTAAGCAGTTCTTC. The chain links TRBV11-2 to TRBJ2-1; 9 nucleotides match TRBD2. V shed 8 bases and J 11 bases; nucleotides not matched to a gene: 10. CDR1 and CDR2 (germline): SGHAT, FQNNGV. The CDR3 extends over 13 amino acids.